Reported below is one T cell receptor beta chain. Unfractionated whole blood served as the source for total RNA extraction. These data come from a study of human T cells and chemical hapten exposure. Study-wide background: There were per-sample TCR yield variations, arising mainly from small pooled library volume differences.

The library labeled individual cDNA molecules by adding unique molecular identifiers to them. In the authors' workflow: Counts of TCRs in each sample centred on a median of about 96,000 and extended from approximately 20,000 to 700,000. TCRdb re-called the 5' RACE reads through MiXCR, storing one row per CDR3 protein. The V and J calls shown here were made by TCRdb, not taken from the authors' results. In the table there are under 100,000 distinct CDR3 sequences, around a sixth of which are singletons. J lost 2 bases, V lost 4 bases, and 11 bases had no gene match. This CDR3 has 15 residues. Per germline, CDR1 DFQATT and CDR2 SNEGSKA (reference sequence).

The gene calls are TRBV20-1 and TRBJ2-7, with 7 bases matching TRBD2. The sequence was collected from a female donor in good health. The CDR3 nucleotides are TGCAGTGCTATCCCGAGGCTAGCGGAAGCCTACGAGCAGTACTTC. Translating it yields CSAIPRLAEAYEQYF.